This T cell receptor beta chain was identified in a study of PD-L1 blockade in urothelial cancer. Study at large: From about 2014, patients received atezolizumab, given as 1,200 mg intravenously every 3 weeks. Timepoints chosen for blood analysis were 3 weeks (second dose) and 6 weeks after treatment start.

The assay was immunoSEQ multiplex PCR, and TCRdb's table has in-frame clones only and misses some. The repertoire holds 48,000 or so clones, with 80% to 90% as singletons. CDR1 SGHAT and CDR2 FQNNGV come from the germline V gene. This CDR3 contains 14 residues. V lost 3 bases to trimming and J lost 2 bases, with 8 bases between them. Findings and caveats of the study: Durable-benefit patients had greater expansion of tumor-associated blood clones at 3 weeks.

About this clone itself: Its antigen is not identified.

Time point defined: peripheral blood 6 weeks after treatment start. Specimen: PBMCs, collected around atezolizumab (anti-PD-L1) treatment. The receptor comes from a man between 65 and 85 years old with urothelial cancer. J is TRBJ1-5 and V is TRBV11-2; tentatively, D is TRBD1 (6 bases). In DNA, the CDR3 is TGTGCCAGCAGCTTGAACAGGGGCAATCAGCCCCAGCATTTT. Its protein is CASSLNRGNQPQHF.